The subject of this entry is one T cell receptor (beta chain). This entry is derived from a study of T cell responses to AZD1222 COVID-19 vaccine. Generated by immunoSEQ multiplex PCR, the TCRdb table keeps only in-frame clones and is missing some. The data hold some 63,000 clones, with around 80% observed a single time. Between the trimmed V and J ends, which lost 4 bases and 6 bases, there was a span of 17 bases. The CDR3 is 15 residues long. Sequencing was performed on peripheral blood, taken on day 0 of AZD1222 vaccination. The source of this sequence is an adult in good health. This sequence joins TRBV23-1 and TRBJ2-3; D possibly corresponds to TRBD2 (5 bases). TRBV23-1 counts as an open reading frame of uncertain function. The CDR3 DNA sequence: TGCGCCAGCAGTCTCCCCCGGGGTAGTAGGGATACGCAGTATTTT. Its translation: CASSLPRGSRDTQYF.